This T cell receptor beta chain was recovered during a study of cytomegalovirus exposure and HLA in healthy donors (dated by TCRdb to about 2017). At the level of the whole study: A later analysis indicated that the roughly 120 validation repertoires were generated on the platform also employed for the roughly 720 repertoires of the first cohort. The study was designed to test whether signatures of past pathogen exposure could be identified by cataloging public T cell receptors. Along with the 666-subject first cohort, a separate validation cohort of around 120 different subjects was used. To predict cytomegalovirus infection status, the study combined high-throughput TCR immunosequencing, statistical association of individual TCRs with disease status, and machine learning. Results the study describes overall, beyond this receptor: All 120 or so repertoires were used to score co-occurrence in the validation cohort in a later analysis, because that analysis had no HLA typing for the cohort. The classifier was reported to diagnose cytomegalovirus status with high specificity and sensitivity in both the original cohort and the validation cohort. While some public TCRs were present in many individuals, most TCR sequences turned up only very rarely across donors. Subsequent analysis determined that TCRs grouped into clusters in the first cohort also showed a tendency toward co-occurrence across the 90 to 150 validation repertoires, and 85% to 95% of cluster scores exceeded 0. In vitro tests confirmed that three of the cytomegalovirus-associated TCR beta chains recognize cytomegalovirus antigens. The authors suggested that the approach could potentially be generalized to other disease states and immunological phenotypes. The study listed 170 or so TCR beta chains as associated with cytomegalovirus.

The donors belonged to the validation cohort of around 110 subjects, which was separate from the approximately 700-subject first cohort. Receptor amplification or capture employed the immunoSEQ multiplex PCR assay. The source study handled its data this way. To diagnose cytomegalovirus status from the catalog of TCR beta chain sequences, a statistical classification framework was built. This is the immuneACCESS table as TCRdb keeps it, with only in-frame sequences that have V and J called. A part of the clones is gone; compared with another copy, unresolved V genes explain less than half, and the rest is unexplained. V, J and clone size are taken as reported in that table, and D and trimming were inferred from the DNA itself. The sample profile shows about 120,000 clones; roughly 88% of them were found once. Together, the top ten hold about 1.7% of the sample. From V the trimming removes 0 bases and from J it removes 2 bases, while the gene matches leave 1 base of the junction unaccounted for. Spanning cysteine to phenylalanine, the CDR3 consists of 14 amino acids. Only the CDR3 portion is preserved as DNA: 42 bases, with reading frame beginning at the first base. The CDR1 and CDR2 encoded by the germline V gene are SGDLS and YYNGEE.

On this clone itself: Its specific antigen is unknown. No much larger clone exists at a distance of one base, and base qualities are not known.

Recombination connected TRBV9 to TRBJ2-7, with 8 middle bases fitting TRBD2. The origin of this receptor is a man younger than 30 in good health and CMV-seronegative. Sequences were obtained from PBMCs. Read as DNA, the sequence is TGTGCCAGCAGCGTAGCGGGAGGGCCCTACGAGCAGTACTTC. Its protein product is CASSVAGGPYEQYF.